The rows below give T cell receptor beta chains drawn from one sample of a study of T cells in localized non-small cell lung cancer. Sequencing used immunoSEQ multiplex PCR; TCRdb keeps in-frame clones, though not all of them. The table shows about 70,000 clones, with 86% occurring only once. The source was peripheral blood, collected before any cancer treatment. These receptors were taken from a male donor older than 55 with stage III squamous cell lung carcinoma. Both conserved end residues are part of each CDR3. A D gene is named only where the DNA matches it firmly. Rows give clone size only sometimes, using once, few, many, or a class for an expanded clone.

V gene	J gene	clone size	D gene	CDR3 protein	CDR3 DNA
TRBV10-3	TRBJ1-3	NA	TRBD1	CAISNTGVGGNTIYF	TGTGCCATCAGTAACACAGGGGTCGGTGGAAACACCATATATTTT
TRBV19	TRBJ2-3	NA	TRBD1	CASSAHRGQNTDTQYF	TGTGCCAGTAGTGCCCACAGGGGGCAAAACACAGATACGCAGTATTTT
TRBV28	TRBJ1-5	NA	TRBD1	CASSLGDRVGQPQHF	TGTGCCAGCAGTTTAGGGGACAGGGTAGGTCAGCCCCAGCATTTT
TRBV5-1	TRBJ1-1	NA	NA	CASSPGPSRRDTEAFF	TGCGCCAGCAGCCCCGGGCCATCCCGGAGGGACACTGAAGCTTTCTTT
TRBV30	TRBJ1-1	NA	NA	CAWSVQPNTEAFF	TGTGCCTGGAGTGTTCAGCCTAACACTGAAGCTTTCTTT
TRBV5-1	TRBJ1-1	NA	NA	CASSTDLTAAPAAFF	TGCGCCAGCAGCACCGACCTCACCGCGGCCCCGGCAGCTTTCTTT
TRBV5-6	TRBJ1-1	NA	NA	CASSLALGINTEAFF	TGTGCCAGCAGCTTGGCTCTGGGAATCAATACTGAAGCTTTCTTT
TRBV30	TRBJ2-3	NA	NA	CAWTGGTDTQYF	TGTGCCTGGACAGGGGGGACAGATACGCAGTATTTT
TRBV5-4	TRBJ1-2	NA	NA	CASKSPGRGYTF	TGTGCCAGCAAATCTCCAGGGAGAGGCTACACCTTC
TRBV7-2	TRBJ1-5	NA	NA	CASSPLVGGNQPQHF	TGTGCCAGCAGCCCTCTAGTCGGTGGCAATCAGCCCCAGCATTTT
TRBV5-4	TRBJ2-1	NA	NA	CASSLISGRNEQFF	TGTGCCAGCAGCTTGATCTCGGGAAGAAATGAGCAGTTCTTC
TRBV6-5	TRBJ1-4	NA	NA	CASSSRELTSEKLFF	TGTGCCAGCAGTTCCCGGGAGCTGACAAGCGAAAAACTGTTTTTT
TRBV7-2	TRBJ2-3	NA	NA	CASSFDTDTQYF	TGTGCCAGCAGCTTCGACACAGATACGCAGTATTTT
TRBV10-1	TRBJ2-3	NA	NA	CASSETATDTQYF	TGCGCCAGCAGTGAGACAGCTACAGATACGCAGTATTTT
TRBV28	TRBJ1-5	once	NA	CASGLGGSQPQHF	TGTGCCAGCGGGCTAGGGGGGAGTCAGCCCCAGCATTTT
TRBV5-4	TRBJ1-3	NA	NA	CASSLQAPEKGNTIYF	TGTGCCAGCAGCCTACAGGCCCCCGAAAAAGGAAACACCATATATTTT
TRBV7-8	TRBJ2-5	NA	NA	CASSFGGGQETQYF	TGTGCCAGCAGCTTCGGTGGGGGGCAAGAGACCCAGTACTTC
TRBV5-8	TRBJ2-2	NA	TRBD1	CASSSGQSRELFF	TGTGCCAGCAGCTCGGGACAGTCAAGGGAGCTGTTTTTT
TRBV7-2	TRBJ1-1	NA	NA	CASSDTGRNTEAFF	TGTGCCAGCAGCGATACAGGGCGGAACACTGAAGCTTTCTTT
TRBV12-5	TRBJ2-2	NA	TRBD1	CASGLATGGIGELFF	TGTGCTAGTGGTTTGGCGACAGGGGGCATCGGGGAGCTGTTTTTT
TRBV5-4	TRBJ2-2	NA	TRBD1	CASSSGQSRELFF	TGTGCCAGCAGCTCGGGACAGTCAAGGGAGCTGTTTTTT
TRBV7-2	TRBJ2-4	NA	NA	CASSLEAKNIQYF	TGTGCCAGCAGCTTAGAAGCCAAAAACATTCAGTACTTC
TRBV7-3	TRBJ1-6	NA	NA	CASSLGVNSPLHF	TGTGCCAGCAGCTTAGGGGTTAATTCACCCCTCCACTTT
TRBV19	TRBJ1-5	NA	TRBD1	CASSMGTGGLGPQHF	TGTGCCAGTAGTATGGGGACAGGGGGCCTAGGGCCCCAGCATTTT
TRBV10-3	TRBJ1-2	NA	TRBD1	CAISVPGGQGTSNYGYTF	TGTGCCATCAGTGTCCCTGGCGGACAGGGGACTTCTAACTATGGCTACACCTTC
TRBV7-2	TRBJ2-5	NA	NA	CASSRWEGGTTQYF	TGTGCCAGCAGCCGATGGGAGGGGGGAACGACCCAGTACTTC
TRBV19	TRBJ2-5	NA	TRBD1	CASSIPTGGLETQYF	TGTGCCAGTAGTATACCGACAGGGGGCTTGGAGACCCAGTACTTC
TRBV4-1	TRBJ2-3	NA	TRBD2	CASSLTTSGGDLGTDTQYF	TGCGCCAGCAGCCTGACGACTAGCGGGGGGGACCTCGGGACAGATACGCAGTATTTT
TRBV5-6	TRBJ2-1	NA	NA	CASSSPRGGVDEQFF	TGTGCCAGCAGCTCGCCTAGGGGAGGCGTCGATGAGCAGTTCTTC
TRBV19	TRBJ2-7	NA	NA	CASSGRGTYEQYF	TGTGCCAGTAGCGGTCGGGGAACCTACGAGCAGTACTTC
TRBV18	TRBJ1-4	NA	NA	CASSRAEHEKLFF	TGTGCCAGCTCAAGGGCCGAGCATGAAAAACTGTTTTTT
TRBV2	TRBJ2-3	NA	NA	CASETGTISTDTQYF	TGTGCCAGCGAGACCGGGACAATAAGCACAGATACGCAGTATTTT
TRBV6-5	TRBJ1-5	NA	NA	CTSSYPDQPQHF	TGTACCAGCAGTTACCCCGATCAGCCCCAGCATTTT
TRBV5-1	TRBJ2-3	once	TRBD1	CASSSQGAPPDTQYF	TGCGCCAGCAGCTCCCAGGGGGCGCCCCCAGATACGCAGTATTTT
TRBV7-3	TRBJ2-3	NA	TRBD2	CASSSPSGGGTDTQYF	TGTGCCAGCAGCTCGCCTAGCGGGGGAGGTACAGATACGCAGTATTTT
TRBV11-2	TRBJ1-1	NA	TRBD1	CASSFQGAATEAFF	TGTGCCAGCAGCTTTCAGGGGGCGGCCACTGAAGCTTTCTTT
TRBV20-1	TRBJ1-1	NA	NA	CSARGGTEAFF	TGCAGTGCTAGGGGGGGGACTGAAGCTTTCTTT
TRBV30	TRBJ1-2	NA	NA	CAWSASPGQGFWTF	TGTGCCTGGAGTGCCAGCCCTGGGCAGGGATTTTGGACCTTC
TRBV5-1	TRBJ2-1	NA	NA	CASSLEVDEQFF	TGCGCCAGCAGCTTGGAGGTGGATGAGCAGTTCTTC
TRBV9	TRBJ2-4	once	TRBD1	CASSVGVDRADIQYF	TGTGCCAGCAGCGTAGGGGTGGACAGGGCGGACATTCAGTACTTC
TRBV19	TRBJ1-6	once	NA	CASSIDGRRSYNSPLHF	TGTGCCAGTAGTATAGATGGACGCCGCTCCTATAATTCACCCCTCCACTTT
TRBV5-4	TRBJ2-5	NA	TRBD2	CASSPSQRGDLQETQYF	TGTGCCAGCAGCCCATCCCAGCGGGGGGACCTACAAGAGACCCAGTACTTC
TRBV7-6	TRBJ2-3	NA	NA	CASSLSDGSTDTQYF	TGTGCCAGCAGCCTCTCGGACGGGAGCACAGATACGCAGTATTTT
TRBV21-1	TRBJ1-1	NA	NA	CASSRDRGPAFF	TGTGCCAGCAGCCGCGACAGGGGGCCGGCTTTCTTT
TRBV7-2	TRBJ1-1	NA	NA	CASSYRAKNTEAFF	TGTGCCAGCAGCTACCGGGCCAAGAACACTGAAGCTTTCTTT
TRBV27	TRBJ2-2	NA	NA	CASTDMARNTGELFF	TGTGCCAGCACCGATATGGCCAGGAACACCGGGGAGCTGTTTTTT
TRBV2	TRBJ1-1	NA	TRBD1	CATRREGATEAFF	TGTGCCACTAGGCGGGAGGGGGCCACTGAAGCTTTCTTT
TRBV7-2	TRBJ1-3	NA	TRBD1	CASSQDRGDRNTIYF	TGTGCCAGCAGCCAAGACAGGGGAGATCGAAACACCATATATTTT
TRBV5-1	TRBJ1-2	NA	TRBD1	CASSLAGTANYGYTF	TGCGCCAGCAGCTTGGCCGGGACAGCAAACTATGGCTACACCTTC
TRBV5-4	TRBJ1-2	NA	NA	CASSLARGGYTF	TGTGCCAGCAGCTTGGCTAGGGGAGGCTACACCTTC
TRBV11-2	TRBJ2-7	NA	NA	CASSPHRSLPYEQYF	TGTGCCAGCAGTCCCCACCGATCCCTTCCCTACGAGCAGTACTTC
TRBV30	TRBJ2-1	NA	NA	CAWGAPEFGGQFF	TGTGCCTGGGGTGCTCCTGAATTCGGAGGGCAGTTCTTC